This T cell receptor (delta chain) was captured by sequencing in a study of gammadelta T cells in human blood. This clone qualifies as large. Its target is not known. Study results and limitations: Right after birth, innate γδ T cells reportedly expanded polyclonally after microbial exposure.

TCRdb re-identified clones in the RT-PCR reads via CATT. The sample shows about 1,200 delta-chain clones, 1.5% to 2% of them seen only once. The CDR3 contains 18 residues. The junction had 13 bases not matched to a gene; V was cut back by 3 bases and J by 0 bases. In germline, CDR1 is TSWWSYY, CDR2 QGS. J is TRDJ1 and V is TRDV1, with 7 bases that match TRDD3. The sequence was obtained from a human donor. Sequenced: non-Vgamma9Vdelta2 gamma-delta T cells from adult blood. DNA of the CDR3: TGTGCTCTTGGGGATTTGCGTACTGGGGACGGGTACACCGATAAACTCATCTTT. Its translation is CALGDLRTGDGYTDKLIF.